Listed below are T cell receptor beta chains from one sample, sequenced in a study of blood T cell repertoires in COVID-19. Profiled with immunoSEQ multiplex PCR; TCRdb holds only in-frame clones, not every one. The sample contains 87,000 or so clones, 70% to 85% of which appear only once. Sequences were obtained from peripheral blood. These receptor sequences come from a woman of 80 years or more with COVID-19, enrolled during active disease. Both conserved end residues are part of each CDR3. D genes are given only for firm matches. Clone size is given for some rows only: seen once, a few or many times, or a class if the clone is expanded.

v_gene	j_gene	d_gene	abundance	CDR3nt	CDR3aa
TRBV10-3	TRBJ1-1	-	-	TGTGCCATCAGTGACGGTCGGAAGGAGCGCAGCTTCATGAACACTGAAGCTTTCTTT	CAISDGRKERSFMNTEAFF
TRBV6-5	TRBJ2-7	TRBD1	once	TGTGCCAGCAGGACGACAGGGGCTTCCTACGAGCAGTACTTC	CASRTTGASYEQYF
TRBV7-2	TRBJ2-1	TRBD2	once	TGTGCCAGCAGCTACGCGGGACTAGCGGCCGGCGCCCACAATGAGCAGTTCTTC	CASSYAGLAAGAHNEQFF
TRBV2	TRBJ1-6	-	-	TGTGCCAGCATGCTAGGAAATTCACCCCTCCACTTT	CASMLGNSPLHF
TRBV9	TRBJ1-2	TRBD1	once	TGTGCCAGCAGCGCGGGACAGGGGAACTATGGCTACACCTTC	CASSAGQGNYGYTF
TRBV12-1	TRBJ2-7	-	-	-	CASSFGQGTQSSYEQYF
TRBV27	TRBJ2-4	-	-	TGTGCCAGCACCGGGCAGGGGCGAGGCATTCAGTACTTC	CASTGQGRGIQYF
TRBV7-2	TRBJ2-7	-	-	TGTGCCAGCAGCTTAGTGGGAGTACAGTACTTC	CASSLVGVQYF
TRBV10-3	TRBJ1-5	-	-	TGTGCCATCAGTGAGTATTCGACAGCTAGCAATCAGCCCCAGCATTTT	CAISEYSTASNQPQHF
TRBV4-3	TRBJ2-7	TRBD1	-	TGCGCCAGCAGCCACTACCGGGACAGTTCCTACGAGCAGTACTTC	CASSHYRDSSYEQYF
TRBV10-3	TRBJ2-1	-	-	TGTGCCATCACCCCAGCGAGCAGCTACAATGAGCAGTTCTTC	CAITPASSYNEQFF
TRBV27	TRBJ1-5	TRBD1	-	TGTGCCAGCCGGACTAGGGACAGGGATCAGCCCCAGCATTTT	CASRTRDRDQPQHF
TRBV28	TRBJ2-2	TRBD2	-	TGTGCCAGCAGTCCGGGACTAGCGGGAGCGGGAGCTGTTTTT	CASSPGLAGAGAVF
TRBV9	TRBJ2-1	-	once	TGTGCCAGCAGCGTAGACCCGCGGGGAAAAGACAATGAGCAGTTCTTC	CASSVDPRGKDNEQFF
TRBV5-8	TRBJ2-5	TRBD1	-	TGTGCCAGCAGCTTGGACAGGGGGCGGCAAGAGACCCAGTACTTC	CASSLDRGRQETQYF
TRBV3-1/TRBV3-2	TRBJ2-3	-	-	TGTGCCAGCAGCCAAGGGGTAGCGGCTAGCACAGATACGCAGTATTTT	CASSQGVAASTDTQYF
TRBV9	TRBJ2-5	TRBD2	-	TGTGCCAGCAGCGTAGATGGCGGGGGGGCCCCCCAAGAGACCCAGTACTTC	CASSVDGGGAPQETQYF
TRBV7-2	TRBJ2-5	-	-	TGTGCCAGCAGCCCAAGCCACCGGGAGACCCAGTACTTC	CASSPSHRETQYF
TRBV5-6	TRBJ2-5	TRBD2	-	TGTGCCAGCAGCTCTAGCGGGGGGGGAGAAGAGACCCAGTACTTC	CASSSSGGGEETQYF
TRBV4-1	TRBJ1-1	TRBD1	-	TGCGCCAGCAGCCAACGGACAGGTCCGATGAACACTGAAGCTTTCTTT	CASSQRTGPMNTEAFF
TRBV3-1/TRBV3-2	TRBJ2-1	TRBD2	-	TGTGCCAGCAGCCAAACCCCCGGACTAGCGGGGGACAATGAGCAGTTCTTC	CASSQTPGLAGDNEQFF
TRBV3-1/TRBV3-2	TRBJ1-1	-	-	TGTGCCAGCAGCCTGAAGACAGGTATGAACACTGAAGCTTTCTTT	CASSLKTGMNTEAFF
TRBV18	TRBJ2-5	TRBD2	-	TGTGCCAGCTCAGTGCTAGCGGGGCCAGGAGAGACCCAGTACTTC	CASSVLAGPGETQYF
TRBV7-2	TRBJ2-7	TRBD2	-	TGTGCCAGCAGCCTTACTAGCGGGGGTGGCTCCTACGAGCAGTACTTC	CASSLTSGGGSYEQYF
TRBV18	TRBJ2-1	TRBD2	once	TGTGCCAGCTCACCTCTGGTAGCGGGGGACTCCTACAATGAGCAGTTCTTC	CASSPLVAGDSYNEQFF
TRBV11-2	TRBJ1-6	-	-	TGTGCCAGCAGCCCGAGGGGGGGGGCAGGGAATAATTCACCCCTCCACTTT	CASSPRGGAGNNSPLHF
TRBV19	TRBJ2-1	-	-	TGTGCCAGTAGGCCCGCAGACAGTCGCTCCTACAATGAGCAGTTCTTC	CASRPADSRSYNEQFF
TRBV19	TRBJ1-2	TRBD1	once	TGTGCCAGTAGTATACCGGGACAGGGATACTATGGCTACACCTTC	CASSIPGQGYYGYTF
TRBV7-2	TRBJ2-5	TRBD1	-	TGTGCCAGCAGCTCCTTCCCGGGACAGGGCCCAGAGACCCAGTACTTC	CASSSFPGQGPETQYF
TRBV9	TRBJ2-7	TRBD2	-	TGTGCCAGCAGCGTCTCAGCGGGAGGTAGGGACGAGCAGTACTTC	CASSVSAGGRDEQYF
TRBV29-1	TRBJ1-1	-	-	TGCAGCGTTGAAAGGACGGGGGGTAACACTGAAGCTTTCTTT	CSVERTGGNTEAFF
TRBV18	TRBJ2-5	TRBD1	-	TGTGCCAGCTCACCAGCGACAGGGAAAGAGACCCAGTACTTC	CASSPATGKETQYF